This T cell receptor (beta chain) was captured by sequencing in a study of blood T cell repertoires in COVID-19 (TCRdb year 2020). Some background on the complete study: Samples from collaborators originated in the United States, Italy and Spain and spanned both the acute and convalescent phases of COVID-19. The dataset comprised deeply sampled blood TCRbeta repertoires from subjects exposed to, actively infected with, or recovered from COVID-19. Sample metadata almost always included a de-identified subject ID, COVID-19 status, age in years and sex. The prospective study material was composed of cDNA or gDNA derived from T cells, B-cell-depleted T cells, or PBMCs. HLA class I and class II types, where available, came from metadata supplied by the sample provider rather than from assay-based typing. A freely available public database, intended as a resource for researchers studying the immune response to SARS-CoV-2, is where the repertoires were released. The samples were drawn from the first 160 participants of the ongoing ImmuneRACE study and from some 1,300 subjects provided by 6 global collaborators. Results and caveats for the whole study, not just this receptor: Clinical and demographic metadata were provided uncurated, with the amount varying by source and participant.

In this sample, this clone turned up once. No cognate antigen has been identified for it. No quality values exist for individual bases; no much larger clone is one base distant. The immunoSEQ Assay, a bias-controlled multiplex PCR, was used to amplify TCRbeta CDR3 regions from genomic DNA. In the source study's methods: Within the assay, amplification of reference gene primers was used to estimate how many nucleated cells each sample contained. To quantify the absolute abundance of each unique TCRbeta CDR3 rearrangement, sequence reads were collapsed and filtered. Productive Simpson clonality was computed per sample as the square root of Simpson's diversity index over productive rearrangements. TCRdb's version of the immuneACCESS table is confined to in-frame rearrangements and falls short of the full clone set. An unresolved V gene accounts for under half of the shortfall where checked; the remainder is of unknown origin. D and trimming were read from the DNA, whereas the V and J calls and clone size are those reported in that table. The sample table records 35,000 to 50,000 clones; under 90% of these occur just once. Together, the top ten hold over 4% of the sample.

From the germline V gene (reference sequence), CDR1 is LNHDA and CDR2 is SQIVND. There are 13 amino acids in the CDR3, from cysteine to phenylalanine inclusive. The only DNA kept is the CDR3, 39 bases in frame from the first base. Trimming takes 0 bases from V and 6 bases from J, and the germline ends sit 8 bases apart. Whole blood was collected in K2EDTA tubes by collaborating institutions according to the institutions' own protocols. For TCRbeta analysis, collaborators shipped samples as frozen whole blood, isolated PBMCs, or DNA extracted from either of those sample types. The sequencing input was peripheral blood. The rearranged segments are TRBV19 and TRBJ1-1; possibly the D gene is TRBD1, per 5 matching bases. This TCR was sampled from a woman aged 65 to 85 with acute or convalescent COVID-19. The sequenced DNA: TGTGCCAGTAGTATAGATCGGGGGGCTGAAGCTTTCTTT. Translated, it reads CASSIDRGAEAFF.